Below are 25 T cell receptor beta chains sequenced from a single sample in a study of T cells in Graves' hyperthyroidism and ophthalmopathy. The investigators amplified TCR beta CDR3 regions from RNA transcripts. The TCR CDR3 was amplified in a first-round RT-PCR using the HTBI primer set. TCRdb itself ran the multiplex PCR reads through MiXCR, one entry per CDR3 protein. The sample gives around 620,000 distinct CDR3 sequences, approximately 15% of which show up once; around 7% is in the top ten. Source material: blood. All receptors derive from a woman under 30 with Graves' ophthalmopathy.

The CDR3 region is CASSTTGTSAREQYF. The DNA for the CDR3 is TGTGCCAGTAGCACGACCGGGACTAGCGCGAGGGAGCAGTACTTC. This sequence joins TRBV19 and TRBJ2-7, with 10 bases lining up with TRBD2. The germline V gene has CDR1 LNHDA and CDR2 SQIVND (reference sequence). This CDR3 is 15 amino acids long. The trim removed 6 bases at V and 7 bases at J, leaving 12 bases unmatched.

This clonotype showed up many times. The V gene is TRBV20-1, the J gene TRBJ2-5; TRBD1 or TRBD2 may be the D gene (5 bases each). The V end was cut by 1 base, the J end by 3 bases, with 18 bases between. The CDR3 extends over 16 amino acids. Germline values: CDR1 DFQATT, CDR2 SNEGSKA (reference sequence). The CDR3 is CSARVVPGPVKETQYF. The DNA of the CDR3 is TGCAGTGCTAGAGTAGTTCCGGGACCGGTAAAAGAGACCCAGTACTTC.

Notes on this clonotype: A much larger clone sits a single nucleotide away, making a read error possible. As the CDR3 is not closed by the conserved phenylalanine or tryptophan, this likely results from a read error. The V gene is TRBV7-2, the J gene TRBJ2-7; tentatively, D is TRBD1 or TRBD2 (5 bases each). The CDR3 has 15 residues. The V and J ends lost 3 bases and 2 bases respectively, with 14 bases between them. The germline V gene encodes CDR1 SGHTA and CDR2 FQGNSA. The CDR3 region has the DNA TGTGCCAGCAGCTTGAGGGAGACAGCTACCTACGAGCAGTACCTC. This encodes CASSLRETATYEQYL.

The V and J genes are TRBV30 and TRBJ2-1, with 12 bases matching TRBD2. The CDR3 extends over 16 amino acids. CDR1 is GTSNPN and CDR2 is SVGIG in the germline V gene (reference sequence). With 4 bases clipped from V and 0 bases from J, the junction kept 4 bases outside the gene matches. The CDR3 here is CAWKQTSGSSYNEQFF. The CDR3 coding sequence is TGTGCCTGGAAACAGACTAGCGGGAGCTCCTACAATGAGCAGTTCTTC.

Ten or more counts support this clonotype. V and J are TRBV12-3 or TRBV12-4 and TRBJ2-1, with 7 bases matching TRBD1. V gave up 6 bases and J gave up 4 bases; unmatched junction bases: 9. The CDR3 runs 15 residues. CDR3 residues: CASSQNRGEYNEQFF. CDR3 nucleotide sequence: TGTGCCAGCAGCCAAAACAGGGGAGAATACAATGAGCAGTTCTTC.

This clonotype was seen at least ten times. The chain employs TRBV13 and TRBJ2-7, with 9 bases lining up with TRBD1. The CDR3 is 15 residues long. The J segment lost 3 bases and the V segment lost 0 bases, leaving 3 bases of the junction unmatched. Germline V gene lookup returns CDR1 PRHDT and CDR2 FYEKMQ (reference sequence). The CDR3 region is CASSLGGQGNYEQYF. The CDR3 nucleotides are TGTGCCAGCAGCTTAGGAGGACAGGGGAACTACGAGCAGTACTTC. Looking up the rest from reference TRBV13 and TRBJ2-7 gives the full variable domain: AAGVIQSPRHLIKEKRETATLKCYPIPRHDTVYWYQQGPGQDPQFLISFYEKMQSDKGSIPDRFSAQQFSDYHSELNMSSLELGDSALYFCASSLGGQGNYEQYFGPGTRLTVT.

This clonotype was seen repeatedly, ten times or more. This rearrangement joins TRBV7-9 to TRBJ2-1; D unclear. The CDR3 runs 13 residues. Trimming shortened V by 3 bases and J by 7 bases, and 10 bases separated the two germline ends. Per the germline V gene, CDR1 is SEHNR and CDR2 is FQNEAQ (reference sequence). As DNA, the CDR3 is TGTGCCAGCAGCTTCCGGCTGCCTAATGAGCAGTTCTTC. Translating it yields CASSFRLPNEQFF.

This clonotype was found many times. This sequence joins TRBV5-1 and TRBJ2-7, with 11 bases fitting TRBD1. V trimming: 4 bases; J trimming: 3 bases; junction bases outside the gene matches: 9. The germline V gene encodes CDR1 SGHRS and CDR2 YFSETQ. This CDR3 has 16 amino acids. The CDR3 DNA follows: TGCGCCAGCAGCCCCTTCGGACAGGGGGCGGTCTACGAGCAGTACTTC. This gives the protein CASSPFGQGAVYEQYF.

Of note for this clonotype: At one boundary the junction diverges from the germline segment, which might be a read error. The rearrangement uses TRBV4-1 and TRBJ2-2, with TRBD2 as a possible D gene (5 bases). The CDR3 covers 16 residues. Germline CDR1 MGHRA, CDR2 YSYEKL. The CDR3 coding sequence is TGCGCCAGCAGCCAAGAAGGTCTAGCCGGCACCGGGGAGCTGCTTTTT. Protein: CASSQEGLAGTGELLF.

In this sample, this clonotype turned up many times. V gene TRBV20-1 combines with J gene TRBJ2-5; 8 bases fit TRBD2. V gave up 3 bases and J gave up 1 base; unmatched junction bases: 7. The CDR3 covers 15 residues. In germline, CDR1 is DFQATT, CDR2 SNEGSKA (reference sequence). The CDR3 loop is CSARRPTSGQETQYF. The CDR3 nucleotides are TGCAGTGCTAGGAGACCCACTAGCGGCCAAGAGACCCAGTACTTC.

The gene calls are TRBV11-2 and TRBJ2-5; possibly TRBD2 for D (6 bases). With 5 bases removed from V and 5 bases from J, the gap between germline ends came to 21 bases. Germline V gene lookup returns CDR1 SGHAT and CDR2 FQNNGV. The CDR3 covers 16 residues. CDR3 residues: CASSPLSPRLGETQYF. CDR3 nucleotides: TGTGCCAGCAGCCCCCTTAGCCCGAGACTAGGGGAGACCCAGTACTTC.

This clonotype has more than one count but fewer than ten. V is TRBV4-2 and J is TRBJ1-4; D remains unclear. The CDR3 is 16 amino acids. Per germline, CDR1 LGHNA and CDR2 YNFKEQ. Deletions cut 0 bases from V and 0 bases from J, with 8 bases between. The CDR3 sequence: CASSQEATATNEKLFF. The CDR3 region has the DNA TGTGCCAGCAGCCAAGAGGCTACAGCAACTAATGAAAAACTGTTTTTT.

The rearrangement uses TRBV9 and TRBJ1-4; D not resolved. V lost 0 bases, J lost 5 bases, and 8 bases lay in between. This CDR3 contains 14 residues. The germline V gene has CDR1 SGDLS and CDR2 YYNGEE. CDR3 sequence: CASSVGNSNEKLFF. The CDR3 coding sequence is TGTGCCAGCAGCGTAGGGAATTCCAATGAAAAACTGTTTTTT.

This clonotype was observed at least ten times. The CDR3 loop reads CASSTKGRETDTQYF. CDR3 DNA: TGTGCCAGCAGTACAAAGGGCAGGGAAACAGATACGCAGTATTTT. The J gene is TRBJ2-3, the V gene TRBV2, with D possibly being TRBD1 (5 bases). The CDR3 totals 15 residues. V lost 5 bases, J lost 3 bases, and 15 bases lay in between. Germline V gene data show CDR1 as SNHLY and CDR2 as FYNNEI.

This clonotype was counted many times. The chain couples TRBV6-1 to TRBJ1-5, with a possible D match to TRBD1 (5 bases). Trimming stripped 5 bases from V and 6 bases from J, with 11 bases between. Germline V lookup: CDR1 MNHNS, CDR2 SASEGT. The CDR3 contains 13 residues. The CDR3 nucleotides are TGTGCCAGCAGTTTGTGGGGGGGTCAGCCCCAGCATTTT. Protein: CASSLWGGQPQHF.

In this sample, this clonotype turned up a few times. The chain carries TRBV20-1 and TRBJ1-2; D gene ambiguous. This CDR3 region has 14 residues. Trimming left V 0 bases short and J 7 bases short, with 15 bases between. The germline gives CDR1 DFQATT, CDR2 SNEGSKA (reference sequence). CDR3 protein: CSARDRGELSGYTF. In nucleotides, the CDR3 is TGCAGTGCTAGAGATCGCGGGGAATTGAGTGGCTACACCTTC.

The chain recombines TRBV9 with TRBJ2-3; D uncertain. The CDR3 length is 14 residues. Between the trimmed V and J ends, which lost 5 bases and 2 bases, there was a span of 12 bases. The germline V gene has CDR1 SGDLS and CDR2 YYNGEE. Here the CDR3 reads CASSGSYSTDTQYF. The CDR3 DNA reads as TGTGCCAGCAGTGGTTCGTACTCCACAGATACGCAGTATTTT.

This chain links TRBV2 with TRBJ1-5; no definite D call. This CDR3 has 15 residues. Between the trimmed V and J ends, which lost 1 base and 6 bases, there was a span of 13 bases. Germline V gene data show CDR1 as SNHLY and CDR2 as FYNNEI. The CDR3 DNA reads as TGTGCCAGCAGTGAAGAAGGAGTCCGGGGTCAGCCCCAGCATTTT. Its translation: CASSEEGVRGQPQHF.

V is TRBV7-2 and J is TRBJ2-5, with 7 bases fitting TRBD2. Germline V CDR1 and CDR2: SGHTA, FQGNSA. V was clipped by 7 bases and J by 2 bases; unmatched bases: 7. The CDR3 totals 14 residues. The CDR3 loop reads CASTPWEGQETQYF. CDR3 DNA: TGTGCCAGCACCCCATGGGAGGGACAAGAGACCCAGTACTTC.

This clonotype was detected many times. The chain couples TRBV6-1 to TRBJ1-5, with TRBD1 matching 10 bases. V was pared by 6 bases and J by 4 bases, with 0 bases of the junction left unmatched. CDR1 and CDR2 from the germline V gene are MNHNS and SASEGT. This CDR3 has 13 amino acids. Here the CDR3 reads CASRGQGNQPQHF. CDR3 sequence (DNA): TGTGCCAGCAGGGGACAGGGGAATCAGCCCCAGCATTTT.

There are many counts of this clonotype. The V call is TRBV6-1, the J call TRBJ2-7; D is possibly TRBD1 or TRBD2 (5 bases each). V lost 11 bases, J lost 7 bases, and 24 bases lay in between. The CDR3 runs 14 residues. Germline V gives CDR1 MNHNS, CDR2 SASEGT. The CDR3 DNA is TGTGCCTCCCAGTTAGTACAGGCAGGCGGGGAGCAGTACTTC. Translated: CASQLVQAGGEQYF.

Many counts were recorded for this clonotype. In nucleotides, the CDR3 is TGTGCCAGCTCACTCTCTGATGGCTACACCTTC. Residues: CASSLSDGYTF. This chain connects TRBV18 to TRBJ1-2, with D unresolved. Trimming cost V 4 bases and J 6 bases, with 6 bases left between them. CDR3 size: 11 residues. From germline, CDR1 is KGHSH and CDR2 LQKENI.

This clonotype was seen at least ten times. This chain joins TRBV28 and TRBJ2-7; TRBD1 matches 9 bases. V dropped 2 bases and J dropped 4; count of bases not matched to a gene: 12. Germline CDR1 reads MDHEN; CDR2 reads SYDVKM. The CDR3 runs 17 residues. This CDR3 is CASSLRPGTGLVYEQYF. The CDR3 DNA reads TGTGCCAGCAGTTTACGCCCCGGGACAGGGCTGGTGTACGAGCAGTACTTC.

For this clonotype: At one end, the junction sequence differs from germline, possibly due to a read error. The chain links TRBV7-2 to TRBJ1-1; 8 bases are a match to TRBD1. This CDR3 contains 20 residues. The germline CDR1 and CDR2 sequences are SGHTA and FQGNSA. The CDR3 spells CASSHPRGRLTREGNTEAFF. DNA for the CDR3: TGCGCCAGCAGCCACCCCAGGGGGCGGTTAACCCGCGAGGGGAACACTGAAGCTTTCTTT.

This sequence joins TRBV18 and TRBJ2-1; D is unresolved. The V end lost 0 bases, the J end lost 3 bases, and 9 bases lay between the germline ends. The germline gives CDR1 KGHSH, CDR2 LQKENI. The CDR3 is 15 residues long. The CDR3 protein is CASSPPRQSYNEQFF. The DNA for the CDR3 is TGTGCCAGCTCACCACCGAGGCAGAGCTACAATGAGCAGTTCTTC.